This record covers a single T cell receptor beta chain. The data belong to a study of blood T cell repertoires in COVID-19. Study at large: Collection of acute and convalescent COVID-19 samples took place in the United States, Italy and Spain. Sample material is recorded as cDNA or gDNA derived from T cells, B-cell-depleted T cells, or PBMCs.

Original methodology: Amplification from reference gene primers served as the basis for estimated nucleated cell counts. Using immunoSEQ multiplex PCR, the repertoire was profiled, and TCRdb retains in-frame clones only, with some absent. V and J calls and clone size are given by that table; D and trimming were obtained from the DNA. The data contain roughly 40,000 clones, 89% of them seen just once; the ten biggest clones take up approximately 5.9%. Material for sequencing was peripheral blood. The receptor was isolated from a human donor in a cohort sampled during active COVID-19.

The CDR3 bases are TGCGCCAGCAGCGGAGGGGAGGGTTACGAGCAGTACTTC. This gives the protein CASSGGEGYEQYF. The chain combines TRBV4-1 with TRBJ2-7; 7 bases line up with TRBD2. V lost 5 bases, J lost 4 bases, and 5 bases stayed unmatched. Germline-derived CDR1 and CDR2 are MGHRA and YSYEKL. The CDR3 has 13 residues.